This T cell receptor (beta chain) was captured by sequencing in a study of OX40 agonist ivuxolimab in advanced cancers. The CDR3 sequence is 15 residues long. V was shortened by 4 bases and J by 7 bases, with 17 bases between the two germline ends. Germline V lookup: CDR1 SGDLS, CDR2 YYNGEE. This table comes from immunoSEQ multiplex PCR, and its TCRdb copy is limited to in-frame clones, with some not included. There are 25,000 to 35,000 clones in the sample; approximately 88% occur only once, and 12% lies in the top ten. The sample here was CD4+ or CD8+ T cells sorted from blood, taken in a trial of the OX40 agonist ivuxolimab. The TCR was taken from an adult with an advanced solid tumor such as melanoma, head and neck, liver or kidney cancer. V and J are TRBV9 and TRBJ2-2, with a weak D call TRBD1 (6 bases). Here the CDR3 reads CASSPVQGLRGELFF. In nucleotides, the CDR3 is TGTGCCAGCAGCCCAGTCCAGGGGTTACGCGGGGAGCTGTTTTTT.